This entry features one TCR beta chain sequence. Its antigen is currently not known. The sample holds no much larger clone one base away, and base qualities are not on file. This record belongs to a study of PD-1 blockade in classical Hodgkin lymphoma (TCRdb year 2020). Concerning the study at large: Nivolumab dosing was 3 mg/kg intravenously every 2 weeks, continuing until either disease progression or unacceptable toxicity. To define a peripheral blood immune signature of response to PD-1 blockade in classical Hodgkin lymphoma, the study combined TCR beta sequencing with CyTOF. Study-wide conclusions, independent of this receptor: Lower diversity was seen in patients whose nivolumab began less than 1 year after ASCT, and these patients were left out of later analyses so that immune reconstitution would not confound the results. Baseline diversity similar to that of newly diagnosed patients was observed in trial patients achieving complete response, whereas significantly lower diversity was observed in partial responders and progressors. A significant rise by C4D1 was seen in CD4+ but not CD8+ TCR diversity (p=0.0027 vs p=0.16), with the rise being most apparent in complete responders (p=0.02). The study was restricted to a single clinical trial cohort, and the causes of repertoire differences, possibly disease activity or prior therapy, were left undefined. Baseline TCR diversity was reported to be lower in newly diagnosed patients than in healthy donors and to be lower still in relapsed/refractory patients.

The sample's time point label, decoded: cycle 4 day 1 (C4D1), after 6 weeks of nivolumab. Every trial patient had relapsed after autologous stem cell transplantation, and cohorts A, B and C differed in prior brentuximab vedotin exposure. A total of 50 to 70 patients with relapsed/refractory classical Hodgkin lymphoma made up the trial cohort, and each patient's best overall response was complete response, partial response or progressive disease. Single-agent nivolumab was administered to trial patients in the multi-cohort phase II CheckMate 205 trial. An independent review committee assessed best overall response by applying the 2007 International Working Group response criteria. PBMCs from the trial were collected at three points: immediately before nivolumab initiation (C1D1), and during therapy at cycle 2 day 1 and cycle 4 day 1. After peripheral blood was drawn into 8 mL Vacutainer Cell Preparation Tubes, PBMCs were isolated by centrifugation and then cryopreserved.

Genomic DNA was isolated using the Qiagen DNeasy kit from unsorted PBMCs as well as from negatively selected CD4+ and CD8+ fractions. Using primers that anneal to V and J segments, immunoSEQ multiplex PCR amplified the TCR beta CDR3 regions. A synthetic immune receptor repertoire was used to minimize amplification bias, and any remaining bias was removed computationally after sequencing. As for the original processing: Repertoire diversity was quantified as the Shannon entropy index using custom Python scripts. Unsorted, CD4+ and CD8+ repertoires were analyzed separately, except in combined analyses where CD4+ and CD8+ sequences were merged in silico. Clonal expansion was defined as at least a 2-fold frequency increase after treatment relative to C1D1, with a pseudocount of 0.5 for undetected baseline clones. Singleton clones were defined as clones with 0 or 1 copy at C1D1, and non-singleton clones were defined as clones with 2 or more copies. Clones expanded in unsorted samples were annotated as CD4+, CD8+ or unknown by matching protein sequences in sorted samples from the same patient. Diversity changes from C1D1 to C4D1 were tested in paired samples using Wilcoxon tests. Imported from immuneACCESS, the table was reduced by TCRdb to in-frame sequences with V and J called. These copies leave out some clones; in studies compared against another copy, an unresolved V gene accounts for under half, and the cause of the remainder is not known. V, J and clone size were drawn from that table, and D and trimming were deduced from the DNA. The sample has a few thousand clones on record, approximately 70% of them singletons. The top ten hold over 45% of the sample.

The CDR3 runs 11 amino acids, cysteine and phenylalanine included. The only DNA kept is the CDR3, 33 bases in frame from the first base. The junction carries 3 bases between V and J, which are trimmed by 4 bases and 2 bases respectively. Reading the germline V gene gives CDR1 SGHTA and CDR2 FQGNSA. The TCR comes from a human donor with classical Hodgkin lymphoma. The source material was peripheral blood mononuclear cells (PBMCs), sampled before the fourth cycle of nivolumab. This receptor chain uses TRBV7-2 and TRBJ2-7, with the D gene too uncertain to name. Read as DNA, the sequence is TGTGCCAGCAGCTATACCTACGAGCAGTACTTC. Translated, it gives CASSYTYEQYF.